This entry concerns a single T cell receptor (beta chain). A read error may account for a junction end that differs from germline. This record belongs to a study of OX40 agonist ivuxolimab in advanced cancers. Sequencing used immunoSEQ multiplex PCR; TCRdb keeps in-frame clones, though not all of them. The table records 65,000 to 70,000 clones, approximately 91% of them present only once. The sequencing here drew on CD4+ or CD8+ T cells sorted from blood, taken in a trial of the OX40 agonist ivuxolimab. The sequence was collected from an adult with an advanced solid tumor such as melanoma, head and neck, liver or kidney cancer.

CDR3 DNA: TGCGCCAGCAGTCAAGAAGGGGCATCAAGCACAGATACGCAGTATTTT. The encoded protein is CASSQEGASSTDTQYF. This rearrangement joins TRBV4-1 to TRBJ2-3; D is possibly TRBD1 (5 bases). The CDR3 covers 16 residues. Per germline, CDR1 MGHRA and CDR2 YSYEKL.